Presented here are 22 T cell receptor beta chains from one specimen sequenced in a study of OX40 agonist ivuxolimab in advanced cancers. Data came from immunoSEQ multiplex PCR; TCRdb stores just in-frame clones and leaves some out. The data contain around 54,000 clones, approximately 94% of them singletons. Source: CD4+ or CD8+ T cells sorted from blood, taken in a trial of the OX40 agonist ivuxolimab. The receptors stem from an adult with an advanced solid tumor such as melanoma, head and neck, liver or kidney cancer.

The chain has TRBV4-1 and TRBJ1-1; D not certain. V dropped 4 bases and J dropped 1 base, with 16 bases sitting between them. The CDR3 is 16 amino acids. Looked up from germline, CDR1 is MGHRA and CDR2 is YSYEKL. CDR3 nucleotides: TGCGCCAGCAGCCCCCGCGGGAAGGCTACGAACACTGAAGCTTTCTTT. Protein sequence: CASSPRGKATNTEAFF.

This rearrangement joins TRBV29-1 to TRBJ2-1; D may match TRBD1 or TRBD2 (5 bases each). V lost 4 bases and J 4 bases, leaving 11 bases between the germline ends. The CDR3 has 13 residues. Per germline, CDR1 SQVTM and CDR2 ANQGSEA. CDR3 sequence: CSVGGWGYNEQFF. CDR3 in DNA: TGCAGCGTTGGAGGGTGGGGGTACAATGAGCAGTTCTTC.

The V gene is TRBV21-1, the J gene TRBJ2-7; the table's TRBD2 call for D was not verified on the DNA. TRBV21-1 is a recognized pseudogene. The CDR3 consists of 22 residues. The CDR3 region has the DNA TGTGCCAGCAGCAAATTAAACTCGGGGCTAGCGGGGAGAGGGTGGCACTCCTACGAGCAGTACTTC. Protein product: CASSKLNSGLAGRGWHSYEQYF.

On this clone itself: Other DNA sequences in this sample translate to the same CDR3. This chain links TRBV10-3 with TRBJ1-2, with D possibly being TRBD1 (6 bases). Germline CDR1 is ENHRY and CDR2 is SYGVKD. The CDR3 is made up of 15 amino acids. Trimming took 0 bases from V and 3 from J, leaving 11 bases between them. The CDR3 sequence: CAISESNRVDYGYTF. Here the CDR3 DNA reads TGTGCCATCAGTGAGTCTAACAGGGTTGACTATGGCTACACCTTC.

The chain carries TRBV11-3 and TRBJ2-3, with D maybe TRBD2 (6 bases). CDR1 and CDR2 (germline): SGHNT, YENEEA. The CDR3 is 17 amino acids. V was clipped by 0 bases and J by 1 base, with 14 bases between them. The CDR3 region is CASSLDPGVRGTDTQYF. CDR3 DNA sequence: TGTGCCAGCAGCTTAGATCCGGGGGTACGGGGCACAGATACGCAGTATTTT.

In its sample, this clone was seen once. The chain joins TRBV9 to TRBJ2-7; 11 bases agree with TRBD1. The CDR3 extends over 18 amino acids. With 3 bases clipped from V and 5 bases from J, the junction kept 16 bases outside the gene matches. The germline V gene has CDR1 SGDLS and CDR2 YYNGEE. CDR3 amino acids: CASSDGQGAPSGKDEQYF. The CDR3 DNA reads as TGTGCCAGCAGCGATGGACAGGGGGCGCCTAGCGGGAAGGACGAGCAGTACTTC. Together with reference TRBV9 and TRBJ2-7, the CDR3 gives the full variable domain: DSGVTQTPKHLITATGQRVTLRCSPRSGDLSVYWYQQSLDQGLQFLIQYYNGEERAKGNILERFSAQQFPDLHSELNLSSLELGDSALYFCASSDGQGAPSGKDEQYFGPGTRLTVT.

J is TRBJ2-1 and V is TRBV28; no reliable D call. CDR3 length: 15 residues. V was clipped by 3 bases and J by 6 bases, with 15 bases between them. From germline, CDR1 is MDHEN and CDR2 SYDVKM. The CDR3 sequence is CASSLYGAPSNEQFF. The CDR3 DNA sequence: TGTGCCAGCAGTTTGTACGGCGCACCCTCCAATGAGCAGTTCTTC. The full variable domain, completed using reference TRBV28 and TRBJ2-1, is DVKVTQSSRYLVKRTGEKVFLECVQDMDHENMFWYRQDPGLGLRLIYFSYDVKMKEKGDIPEGYSVSREKKERFSLILESASTNQTSMYLCASSLYGAPSNEQFFGPGTRLTVL.

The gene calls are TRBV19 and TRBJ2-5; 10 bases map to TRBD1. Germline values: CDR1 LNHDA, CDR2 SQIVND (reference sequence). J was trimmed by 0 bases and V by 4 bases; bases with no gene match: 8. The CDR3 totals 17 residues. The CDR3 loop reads CASSTAGTGVYQETQYF. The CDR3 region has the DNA TGTGCCAGTAGTACAGCCGGGACAGGGGTGTACCAAGAGACCCAGTACTTC.

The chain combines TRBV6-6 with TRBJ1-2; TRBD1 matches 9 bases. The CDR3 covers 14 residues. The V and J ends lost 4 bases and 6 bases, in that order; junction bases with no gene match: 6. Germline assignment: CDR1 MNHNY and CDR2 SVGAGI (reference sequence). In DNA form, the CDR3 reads TGTGCCAGCAGTTTCACAGGGGGCGCGGATGGCTACACCTTC. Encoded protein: CASSFTGGADGYTF.

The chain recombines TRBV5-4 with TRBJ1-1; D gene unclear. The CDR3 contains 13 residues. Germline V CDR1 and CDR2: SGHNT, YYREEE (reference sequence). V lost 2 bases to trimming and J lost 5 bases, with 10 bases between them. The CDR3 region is CASSFPGGTEAFF. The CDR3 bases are TGTGCCAGCAGCTTCCCTGGAGGGACTGAAGCTTTCTTT.

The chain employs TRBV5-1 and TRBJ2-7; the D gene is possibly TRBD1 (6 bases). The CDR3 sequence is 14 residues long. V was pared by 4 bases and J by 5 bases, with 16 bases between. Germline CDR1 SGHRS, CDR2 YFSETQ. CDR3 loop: CASSPRVAGDEQYF. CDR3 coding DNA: TGCGCCAGCAGCCCCAGGGTGGCAGGGGACGAGCAGTACTTC.

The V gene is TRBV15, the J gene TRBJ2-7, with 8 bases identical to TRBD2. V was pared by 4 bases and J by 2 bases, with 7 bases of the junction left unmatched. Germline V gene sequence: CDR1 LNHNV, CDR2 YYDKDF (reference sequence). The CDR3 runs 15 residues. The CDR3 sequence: CATSKGLAGTYEQYF. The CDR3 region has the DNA TGTGCCACCAGCAAAGGACTAGCAGGGACCTACGAGCAGTACTTC.

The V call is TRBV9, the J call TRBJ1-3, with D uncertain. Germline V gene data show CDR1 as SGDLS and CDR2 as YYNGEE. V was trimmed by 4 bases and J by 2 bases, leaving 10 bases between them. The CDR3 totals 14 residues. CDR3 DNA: TGTGCCAGCAGCCCTGGTGGAGCTGGAAACACCATATATTTT. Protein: CASSPGGAGNTIYF.

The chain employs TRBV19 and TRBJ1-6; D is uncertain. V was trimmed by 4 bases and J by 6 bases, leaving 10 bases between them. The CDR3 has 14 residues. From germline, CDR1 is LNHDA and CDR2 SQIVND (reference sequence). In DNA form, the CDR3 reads TGTGCCAGTAGTAGCAGTCCAACTAATTCACCCCTCCACTTT. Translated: CASSSSPTNSPLHF.

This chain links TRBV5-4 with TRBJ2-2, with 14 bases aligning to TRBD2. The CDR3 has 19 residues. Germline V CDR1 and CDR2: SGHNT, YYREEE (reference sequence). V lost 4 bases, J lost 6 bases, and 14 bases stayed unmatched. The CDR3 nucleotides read TGTGCCAGCAGCGACTTGGGACTAGCGGGAGTAGGCCGACCCGGGGAGCTGTTTTTT. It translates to CASSDLGLAGVGRPGELFF. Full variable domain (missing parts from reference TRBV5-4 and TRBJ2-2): ETGVTQSPTHLIKTRGQQVTLRCSSQSGHNTVSWYQQALGQGPQFIFQYYREEENGRGNFPPRFSGLQFPNYSSELNVNALELDDSALYLCASSDLGLAGVGRPGELFFGEGSRLTVL.

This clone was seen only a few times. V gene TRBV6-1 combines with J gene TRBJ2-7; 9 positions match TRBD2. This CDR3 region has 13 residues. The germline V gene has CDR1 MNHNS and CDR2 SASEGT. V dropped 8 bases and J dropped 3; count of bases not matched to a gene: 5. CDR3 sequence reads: CASGGTSYYEQYF. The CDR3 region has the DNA TGTGCCAGCGGAGGGACTAGCTACTACGAGCAGTACTTC.

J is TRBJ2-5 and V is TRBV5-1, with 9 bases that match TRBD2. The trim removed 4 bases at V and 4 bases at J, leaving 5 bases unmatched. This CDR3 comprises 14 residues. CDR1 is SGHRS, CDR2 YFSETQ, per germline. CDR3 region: CASSPGLALETQYF. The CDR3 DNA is TGCGCCAGCAGCCCGGGACTAGCTTTAGAGACCCAGTACTTC.

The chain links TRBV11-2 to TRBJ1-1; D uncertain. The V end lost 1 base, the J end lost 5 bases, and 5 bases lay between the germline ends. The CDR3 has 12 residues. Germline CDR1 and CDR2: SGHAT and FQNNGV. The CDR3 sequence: CASSLAGTEAFF. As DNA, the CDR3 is TGTGCCAGCAGCTTAGCGGGGACTGAAGCTTTCTTT.

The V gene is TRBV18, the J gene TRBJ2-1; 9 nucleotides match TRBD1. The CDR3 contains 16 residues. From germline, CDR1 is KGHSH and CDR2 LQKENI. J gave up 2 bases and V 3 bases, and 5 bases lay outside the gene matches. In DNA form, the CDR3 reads TGTGCCAGCTCACCCGGACAGGGGCTGACCTACAATGAGCAGTTCTTC. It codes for CASSPGQGLTYNEQFF.

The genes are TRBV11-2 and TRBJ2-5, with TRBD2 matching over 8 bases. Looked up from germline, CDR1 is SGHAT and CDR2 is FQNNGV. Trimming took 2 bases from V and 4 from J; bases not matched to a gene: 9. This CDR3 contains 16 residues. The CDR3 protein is CASSLFSGSPRETQYF. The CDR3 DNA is TGTGCCAGCAGCTTATTCAGCGGGAGTCCGCGAGAGACCCAGTACTTC.

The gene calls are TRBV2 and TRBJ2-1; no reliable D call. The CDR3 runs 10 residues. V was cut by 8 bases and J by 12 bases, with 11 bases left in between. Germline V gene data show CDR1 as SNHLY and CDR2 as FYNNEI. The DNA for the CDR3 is TGTGCCAGCGCAAGCCGTTCGCAGTTCTTC. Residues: CASASRSQFF.

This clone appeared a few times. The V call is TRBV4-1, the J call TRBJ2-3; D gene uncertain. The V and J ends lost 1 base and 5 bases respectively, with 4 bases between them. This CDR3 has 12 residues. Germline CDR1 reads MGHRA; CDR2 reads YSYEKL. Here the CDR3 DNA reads TGCGCCAGCAGCCAAGTACAAGATACGCAGTATTTT. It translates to CASSQVQDTQYF.